The 7 T cell receptor beta chains reported below all come from one sample, sequenced in a study of shared clonotypes between healthy human individuals. The repertoire was sequenced with immunoSEQ multiplex PCR; TCRdb's copy has only in-frame clones and lacks some. The sample has 1.5 million to 1.9 million clones, nearly 99% seen once. The sequencing sample was made of naive CD4+ T cells sorted from blood. Subset indicated: CD45RA+ positively selected. These receptors were collected from a man younger than 45 in good health.

The chain has TRBV7-2 and TRBJ2-7; D is uncertain. V was pared by 5 bases and J by 3 bases, with 14 bases between. Germline V gene lookup returns CDR1 SGHTA and CDR2 FQGNSA. The CDR3 extends over 14 amino acids. Here the CDR3 DNA reads TGTGCCAGCAGCGCCGCCATGAGACACTACGAGCAGTACTTC. Its translation: CASSAAMRHYEQYF.

In its sample, this clone was seen once. The chain couples TRBV6-5 to TRBJ1-2, with D possibly TRBD1 on 6 matching bases. There are 16 residues in the CDR3. Germline V gives CDR1 MNHEY, CDR2 SVGAGI. Trimming pared 0 bases from V and 8 bases from J, leaving 19 bases between. CDR3 residues: CASSYSGAGVISGYTF. The CDR3 nucleotides read TGTGCCAGCAGTTACTCTGGAGCAGGGGTAATTTCGGGCTACACCTTC.

V usage is TRBV5-6 and J usage is TRBJ1-5, with D unresolved. Germline CDR1 and CDR2: SGHDT and YYEEEE. Between the trimmed V and J ends, which lost 2 bases and 4 bases, there was a span of 13 bases. The CDR3 has 15 amino acids. As DNA, the CDR3 is TGTGCCAGCAGCTTTCAACTAATAACGAATCAGCCCCAGCATTTT. Protein product: CASSFQLITNQPQHF.

The J gene is TRBJ1-1, the V gene TRBV5-1, with 9 bases lining up with TRBD1. The V gene's germline CDR1 is SGHRS and CDR2 YFSETQ. This CDR3 has 17 amino acids. With 3 bases clipped from V and 1 base from J, the junction kept 10 bases outside the gene matches. This CDR3 reads CASSSVWTGEGNTEAFF. CDR3 DNA sequence: TGCGCCAGCAGCTCGGTATGGACAGGGGAGGGGAACACTGAAGCTTTCTTT.

The chain links TRBV5-4 to TRBJ2-5; D not resolved. Per germline, CDR1 SGHNT and CDR2 YYREEE (reference sequence). Trimming cost V 4 bases and J 1 base, with 8 bases left between them. CDR3 size: 13 residues. CDR3 in DNA: TGTGCCAGCAGCCGGGCCAGCCAAGAGACCCAGTACTTC. This gives the protein CASSRASQETQYF.

As DNA, the CDR3 is TGCGCCAGCAGCCAAGACCCAGGGGTCTCTGGGGCCAACGTCCTGACTTTC. Translating it yields CASSQDPGVSGANVLTF. This chain links TRBV4-3 with TRBJ2-6; maybe TRBD1 (6 bases). From germline, CDR1 is LGHNA and CDR2 YSLEER. Between the trimmed V and J ends, which lost 0 bases and 0 bases, there was a span of 9 bases. The CDR3 is made up of 17 amino acids.

The rearrangement uses TRBV10-3 and TRBJ2-7; 9 positions match TRBD1. Germline values: CDR1 ENHRY, CDR2 SYGVKD. CDR3 length: 15 residues. The V gene end was trimmed by 3 bases and the J gene end by 4 bases; junction bases not matched to a gene: 7. CDR3 DNA sequence: TGTGCCATCAGTGAAAAGGACAGGGGTCGGTACGAGCAGTACTTC. Protein: CAISEKDRGRYEQYF.